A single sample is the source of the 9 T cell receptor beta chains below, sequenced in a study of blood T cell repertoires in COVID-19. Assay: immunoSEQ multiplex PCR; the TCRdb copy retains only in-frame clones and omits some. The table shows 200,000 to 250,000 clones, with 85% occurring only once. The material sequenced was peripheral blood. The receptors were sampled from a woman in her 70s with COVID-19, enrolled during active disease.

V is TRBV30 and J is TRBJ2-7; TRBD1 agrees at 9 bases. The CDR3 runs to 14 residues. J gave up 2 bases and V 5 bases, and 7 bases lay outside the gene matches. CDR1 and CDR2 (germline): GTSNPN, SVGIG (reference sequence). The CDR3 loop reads CAWLPDRGPYEQYF. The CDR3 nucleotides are TGTGCCTGGCTCCCGGACAGGGGCCCCTACGAGCAGTACTTC.

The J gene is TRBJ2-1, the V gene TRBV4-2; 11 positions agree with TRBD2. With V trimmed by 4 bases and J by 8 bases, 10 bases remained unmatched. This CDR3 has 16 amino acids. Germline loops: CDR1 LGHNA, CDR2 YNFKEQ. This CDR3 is CASSPMTSGMVYEQFF. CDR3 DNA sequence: TGTGCCAGCAGCCCCATGACTAGCGGGATGGTCTATGAGCAGTTCTTC.

The CDR3 is CASSLSWAGFADTQYF. The CDR3 DNA sequence: TGTGCCAGCAGTTTATCCTGGGCGGGGTTTGCAGATACGCAGTATTTT. The gene calls are TRBV27 and TRBJ2-3; a weak D match, TRBD2 (6 bases). CDR3 length: 16 amino acids. The V gene's germline CDR1 is MNHEY and CDR2 SMNVEV (reference sequence). V gave up 0 bases and J gave up 4 bases, with 14 bases separating them.

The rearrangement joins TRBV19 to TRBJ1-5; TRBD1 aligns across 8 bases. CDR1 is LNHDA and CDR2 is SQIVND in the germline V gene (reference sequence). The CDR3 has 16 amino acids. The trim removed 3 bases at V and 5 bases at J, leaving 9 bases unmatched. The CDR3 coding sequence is TGTGCCAGTAGTATCGGGGTCAGGGGGCGATATCAGCCCCAGCATTTT. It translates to CASSIGVRGRYQPQHF.

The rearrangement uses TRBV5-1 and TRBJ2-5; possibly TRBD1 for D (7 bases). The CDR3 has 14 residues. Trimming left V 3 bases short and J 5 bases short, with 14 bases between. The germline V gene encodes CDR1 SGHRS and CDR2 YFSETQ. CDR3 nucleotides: TGCGCCAGCAGCTCCTCAGGGGGGCGGGAGACCCAGTACTTC. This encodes CASSSSGGRETQYF.

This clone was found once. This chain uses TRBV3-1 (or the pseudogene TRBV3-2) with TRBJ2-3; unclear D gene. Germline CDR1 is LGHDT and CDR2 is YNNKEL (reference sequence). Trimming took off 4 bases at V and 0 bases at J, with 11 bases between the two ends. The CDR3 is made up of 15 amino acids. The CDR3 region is CASSLRGTSTDTQYF. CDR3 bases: TGTGCCAGCAGCCTTCGCGGTACTAGCACAGATACGCAGTATTTT.

DNA of the CDR3: TGTGCCAGCAGCTTAAGGCCGGGACAGGGCCTCTACGAGCAGTACTTC. Translated: CASSLRPGQGLYEQYF. The rearrangement uses TRBV7-6 and TRBJ2-7; 9 bases match TRBD1. Germline CDR1 is SGHVS and CDR2 is FNYEAQ. V shed 2 bases and J 3 bases; nucleotides not matched to a gene: 8. There are 16 residues in the CDR3.

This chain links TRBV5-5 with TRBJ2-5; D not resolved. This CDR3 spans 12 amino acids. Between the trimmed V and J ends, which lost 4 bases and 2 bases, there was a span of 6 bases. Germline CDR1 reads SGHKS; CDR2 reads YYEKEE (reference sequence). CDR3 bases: TGTGCCAGCAGCCGCCAGCAAGAGACCCAGTACTTC. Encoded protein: CASSRQQETQYF.

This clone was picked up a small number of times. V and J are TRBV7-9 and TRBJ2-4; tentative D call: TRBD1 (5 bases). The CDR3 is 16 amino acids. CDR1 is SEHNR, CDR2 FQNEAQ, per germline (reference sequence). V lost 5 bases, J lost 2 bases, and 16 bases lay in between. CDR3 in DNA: TGTGCCAGCAGCACCACGGCGGCAGGGCCCAAAAACATTCAGTACTTC. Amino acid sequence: CASSTTAAGPKNIQYF.